In its sample, the clone carrying this T cell receptor beta chain was seen a few times. The data derive from a study of regulatory T cells in long-lasting Graves disease. V shed 1 base and J shed 7 bases, with 11 bases lying between them. CDR3 length: 15 residues. Per the germline V gene, CDR1 is SGHAT and CDR2 is FQDESV (reference sequence). Time point given: newly diagnosed GD, antithyroid drugs for less than 3 months. The TCR library was prepared using RNA isolated from PBMCs. Construction of the TCR beta libraries employed iRepertoire HTBI primers in conjunction with Arm-PCR of CDR3 regions. One entry per CDR3 protein results from TCRdb running MiXCR on the multiplex PCR reads. This table holds 530,000 or so distinct CDR3 sequences, 13% found once. These data are also associated with another study on T cells in Graves' hyperthyroidism and ophthalmopathy. That investigation notes: Calling Graves' hyperthyroidism stable meant ophthalmopathy did not progress within 18 months. Each diagnosis was grounded in clinical symptoms, serum thyroxine and TRAb, thyroid ultrasound, and orbital computed tomography.

This sequence was found in a man between 25 and 39 years old with Graves disease. The sequencing used peripheral blood mononuclear cells (PBMCs), collected at new diagnosis, from a patient treated with antithyroid drugs. The chain uses TRBV11-1 and TRBJ1-6; D remains unclear. Here the CDR3 DNA reads TGTGCCAGCAGCTTAGGTCGGGAATGGAATTCACCCCTCCACTTT. Its protein is CASSLGREWNSPLHF.